Included here is one TCR beta chain sequence, with context. Original data processing: Reference gene primers were amplified, and this amplification served to estimate nucleated cell counts. Here immunoSEQ multiplex PCR was the method, and the copy in TCRdb shows in-frame clones only, minus some. The V and J calls and the clone size are those of that table, but D and trimming were determined from the DNA. The sample has about 260,000 clones, roughly nine tenths seen once. The ends were cut back, 0 bases at V and 2 bases at J, with 7 bases in the middle. The germline gives CDR1 MGHDK, CDR2 SYGVNS. This CDR3 contains 14 residues. These data belong to a study of blood T cell repertoires in COVID-19. Ages ranged from about 18 to 89 years, with residence in about two dozen US areas.

What was sequenced was PBMCs or T cells enriched from blood (not recorded which). The receptor was derived from a woman aged 45-65 years who had recovered from COVID-19. The genes are TRBV25-1 and TRBJ1-2, with no clear D. The CDR3 region has the DNA TGTGCCAGCAGTGAATATGGCCAGAACTATGGCTACACCTTC. Its translation is CASSEYGQNYGYTF.